The rows below give T cell receptor beta chains drawn from one sample of a study of CD8 T cells in ankylosing spondylitis. Using its own MiXCR run on the 5' RACE reads, TCRdb lists one record per CDR3 protein. The data hold a few hundred thousand distinct CDR3 sequences, with about a sixth observed a single time. Material: blood, either unsorted or a sorted T cell fraction (not recorded which). Source of these receptors: a male donor with ankylosing spondylitis or in good health (not recorded which). Each CDR3 is given with its conserved first and last residue. A D gene is named only where the DNA matches it firmly. Not every row has a clone size; where given, it reads once, few, many or a size class.

CDR3 DNA: TGTGCCACCAGCACCCAATTGGGGACTAGCGGGAGGGCCCCAGATACGCAGTATTTT; CDR3 protein: CATSTQLGTSGRAPDTQYF; V gene: TRBV15; clone size: NA; D gene: TRBD2; J gene: TRBJ2-3
CDR3 DNA: TGTGCCAGCAGCCAAGAGGCCAGCTACAATGAGCAGTTCTTC; CDR3 protein: CASSQEASYNEQFF; V gene: TRBV3-1; clone size: NA; D gene: NA; J gene: TRBJ2-1
CDR3 DNA: TGCAGTGCTAGGGAACTAGCGGGCCCGGGATCCTACGAGCAGTACTTC; CDR3 protein: CSARELAGPGSYEQYF; V gene: TRBV20-1; clone size: few; D gene: TRBD2; J gene: TRBJ2-7
CDR3 DNA: TGTGCCAGCAGCAAATTAGCGGCAGGTTTGACTATGGGGGACTATGGCTACACCTTC; CDR3 protein: CASSKLAAGLTMGDYGYTF; V gene: TRBV11-1; clone size: NA; D gene: NA; J gene: TRBJ1-2
CDR3 DNA: TGCAGTGTGGGACTAGCGGGAAGTACGCAGTATTTT; CDR3 protein: CSVGLAGSTQYF; V gene: TRBV20-1; clone size: many; D gene: TRBD2; J gene: TRBJ2-3
CDR3 DNA: TGTGCCAGCAGTGAATATATAGGGGACAGCTCCTACGAGCAGTACTTC; CDR3 protein: CASSEYIGDSSYEQYF; V gene: TRBV25-1; clone size: once; D gene: TRBD1; J gene: TRBJ2-7
CDR3 DNA: TGCGCCAGCAGCCAAGATTTCTCCCCTCAAGAGACCCAGTACTTC; CDR3 protein: CASSQDFSPQETQYF; V gene: TRBV4-1; clone size: NA; D gene: NA; J gene: TRBJ2-5
CDR3 DNA: TGTGCCAGCAGCTTAGTACAATCCGAACACAATGAGCAGTTCTTC; CDR3 protein: CASSLVQSEHNEQFF; V gene: TRBV7-2; clone size: few; D gene: NA; J gene: TRBJ2-1
CDR3 DNA: TGTGCCAGCAGTTATACAGGGGGAGAGACCCAGTACTTC; CDR3 protein: CASSYTGGETQYF; V gene: TRBV12-3/TRBV12-4; clone size: many; D gene: TRBD1; J gene: TRBJ2-5
CDR3 DNA: TGTGCCAGCAGCCAAGATCTCGGTTCCTACGAGCAGTACTTC; CDR3 protein: CASSQDLGSYEQYF; V gene: TRBV4-2; clone size: many; D gene: NA; J gene: TRBJ2-7
CDR3 DNA: TGCAGTGCTAGTGGGGAGACCCTTTCTTCGAAACAGACCCAGTACTTC; CDR3 protein: CSASGETLSSKQTQYF; V gene: TRBV20-1; clone size: NA; D gene: NA; J gene: TRBJ2-5
CDR3 DNA: TGTGCCAGCAAAGGGAATCCCGAAGAGACCCAGTACTTC; CDR3 protein: CASKGNPEETQYF; V gene: TRBV2; clone size: NA; D gene: NA; J gene: TRBJ2-5
CDR3 DNA: TGTGCCAGCAGCCAAGACGCTAGCGGGAGTCTCTACAATGAGCAGTTCTTC; CDR3 protein: CASSQDASGSLYNEQFF; V gene: TRBV3-1; clone size: NA; D gene: TRBD2; J gene: TRBJ2-1
CDR3 DNA: TGTGCCAGCAGCTTAGTTTGGCAGGGCTCCTACAATGAGCAGTTCTTC; CDR3 protein: CASSLVWQGSYNEQFF; V gene: TRBV7-2; clone size: NA; D gene: NA; J gene: TRBJ2-1
CDR3 DNA: TGTGCCAGCAGCTTGGGCAGGGAATCCTACAATGAGCAGTTCTTC; CDR3 protein: CASSLGRESYNEQFF; V gene: TRBV5-5; clone size: few; D gene: NA; J gene: TRBJ2-1
CDR3 DNA: TGCGCCAGCAGCCAAGATAGGAGCGGGGGCTACAATGAGCAGTTCTTC; CDR3 protein: CASSQDRSGGYNEQFF; V gene: TRBV4-3; clone size: NA; D gene: TRBD2; J gene: TRBJ2-1
CDR3 DNA: TGTGCCAGCAGCCGAAGCCCAGAGACCCAGTACTTC; CDR3 protein: CASSRSPETQYF; V gene: TRBV6-6; clone size: many; D gene: NA; J gene: TRBJ2-5
CDR3 DNA: TGTGCCAGCAGGCCAGGTCCCCCCGGGGAGCTGTTTTTT; CDR3 protein: CASRPGPPGELFF; V gene: TRBV21-1; clone size: few; D gene: NA; J gene: TRBJ2-2
CDR3 DNA: TGTGCCATCAGTGAGACCGGGGGGGACACTGAAGCTTTCTTT; CDR3 protein: CAISETGGDTEAFF; V gene: TRBV10-3; clone size: few; D gene: NA; J gene: TRBJ1-1
CDR3 DNA: TGTGCCAGCAGCCACCGGGAAGTGTACTACATTCAGTACTTC; CDR3 protein: CASSHREVYYIQYF; V gene: TRBV7-9; clone size: NA; D gene: NA; J gene: TRBJ2-4
CDR3 DNA: TGCAGCGTTGAGACGGGACTAGCGGGAGATGAGACCCAGTACTTC; CDR3 protein: CSVETGLAGDETQYF; V gene: TRBV29-1; clone size: many; D gene: TRBD2; J gene: TRBJ2-5
CDR3 DNA: TGTGCCTGGAATATAGCGGGAGTTTACAATGAGCAGTTCTTC; CDR3 protein: CAWNIAGVYNEQFF; V gene: TRBV30; clone size: NA; D gene: TRBD2; J gene: TRBJ2-1
CDR3 DNA: TGTACCAGCAGTTTAGACGGGAACTATGGCTACACCTTC; CDR3 protein: CTSSLDGNYGYTF; V gene: TRBV12-3/TRBV12-4; clone size: NA; D gene: NA; J gene: TRBJ1-2
CDR3 DNA: TGTGCCAGCACTAGCATAGCGGGAACCTACGAGCAGTACTTC; CDR3 protein: CASTSIAGTYEQYF; V gene: TRBV6-2/TRBV6-3; clone size: NA; D gene: TRBD2; J gene: TRBJ2-7
CDR3 DNA: TGTGCCAGCCTCTTCCTCGGCACAGATACGCAGTATTTT; CDR3 protein: CASLFLGTDTQYF; V gene: TRBV12-3/TRBV12-4; clone size: few; D gene: NA; J gene: TRBJ2-3
CDR3 DNA: TGTGCCAGCAGCTTGCCGCCTGTCCTAACCGATGAGCAGTTCTTC; CDR3 protein: CASSLPPVLTDEQFF; V gene: TRBV5-8; clone size: many; D gene: NA; J gene: TRBJ2-1
CDR3 DNA: TGTGCCAGCAGCTTTCGGCTAGCGGAGAACACCGGGGAGCTGTTTTTT; CDR3 protein: CASSFRLAENTGELFF; V gene: TRBV7-9; clone size: many; D gene: TRBD2; J gene: TRBJ2-2
CDR3 DNA: TGTGCCAGCTCACCGGCGACAACGGGCCAAGAGACCCAGTACTTC; CDR3 protein: CASSPATTGQETQYF; V gene: TRBV18; clone size: NA; D gene: NA; J gene: TRBJ2-5
CDR3 DNA: TGCGCCAGCAGCCAAGAACAGGGCTACAATGAGCAGTTCTTC; CDR3 protein: CASSQEQGYNEQFF; V gene: TRBV4-1; clone size: NA; D gene: NA; J gene: TRBJ2-1
CDR3 DNA: TGTGCCAGCAGCCCCCACAGCGGAGCCTACAATGAGCAGTTCTTC; CDR3 protein: CASSPHSGAYNEQFF; V gene: TRBV12-3/TRBV12-4; clone size: few; D gene: NA; J gene: TRBJ2-1
CDR3 DNA: TGTGCCAGCAGAGACAGAGCGAACACCGGGGAGCTGTTTTTT; CDR3 protein: CASRDRANTGELFF; V gene: TRBV6-1; clone size: NA; D gene: NA; J gene: TRBJ2-2
CDR3 DNA: TGTGCCAGCAGTGAATCGGGGATCATTCTCACAGATACGCAGTATTTT; CDR3 protein: CASSESGIILTDTQYF; V gene: TRBV2; clone size: NA; D gene: NA; J gene: TRBJ2-3
CDR3 DNA: TGCGCCAGCAGCCAAGGATTACCGGGACTAGCGGGAGATGAGCAGTTCTTC; CDR3 protein: CASSQGLPGLAGDEQFF; V gene: TRBV4-3; clone size: NA; D gene: TRBD2; J gene: TRBJ2-1
CDR3 DNA: TGTGCCAGCAGTTTAGCTGGGACAGGGGTTAACTACGAGCAGTACTTC; CDR3 protein: CASSLAGTGVNYEQYF; V gene: TRBV12-3/TRBV12-4; clone size: NA; D gene: TRBD1; J gene: TRBJ2-7
CDR3 DNA: TGTGCCAGCAGCTCCGAGCCTCCGGGCCACGAGCAGTACTTC; CDR3 protein: CASSSEPPGHEQYF; V gene: TRBV3-1; clone size: NA; D gene: NA; J gene: TRBJ2-7
CDR3 DNA: TGTGCCAGTTCCGGGACAGAAGAGACCCAGTACTTC; CDR3 protein: CASSGTEETQYF; V gene: TRBV19; clone size: NA; D gene: TRBD1; J gene: TRBJ2-5
CDR3 DNA: TGTGCCAGCAGTTACCGGGGACTATTTCACAATGAGCAGTTCTTC; CDR3 protein: CASSYRGLFHNEQFF; V gene: TRBV27; clone size: few; D gene: TRBD2; J gene: TRBJ2-1
CDR3 DNA: TGCAGTGCTAGTTTAAGTTTTGGAGGCTACGAGCAGTACTTC; CDR3 protein: CSASLSFGGYEQYF; V gene: TRBV20-1; clone size: NA; D gene: NA; J gene: TRBJ2-7
CDR3 DNA: TGTGCCAGTAACATCGCAGGGAGAAACACTGAAGCTTTCTTT; CDR3 protein: CASNIAGRNTEAFF; V gene: TRBV19; clone size: NA; D gene: NA; J gene: TRBJ1-1
CDR3 DNA: TGTGCCAGCAGATATGGGGACACTGAAGCTTTCTTT; CDR3 protein: CASRYGDTEAFF; V gene: TRBV12-3/TRBV12-4; clone size: NA; D gene: NA; J gene: TRBJ1-1
CDR3 DNA: TGTGCCAGCAGCCCACTGGGGGGGCCGGGAACTGGCTACACCTTC; CDR3 protein: CASSPLGGPGTGYTF; V gene: TRBV14; clone size: NA; D gene: NA; J gene: TRBJ1-2
CDR3 DNA: TGCGCCAGCAGCCGTTTAGCGGGATTGGAGCAGTTCTTC; CDR3 protein: CASSRLAGLEQFF; V gene: TRBV4-3; clone size: NA; D gene: TRBD2; J gene: TRBJ2-1
CDR3 DNA: TGTGCCAGCACCACGACTTGGAGGGAGCAGTACTTC; CDR3 protein: CASTTTWREQYF; V gene: TRBV5-8; clone size: NA; D gene: NA; J gene: TRBJ2-7
CDR3 DNA: TGTGCCAGCAGCTTACCCAACAGGGACTACGAGCAGTACTTC; CDR3 protein: CASSLPNRDYEQYF; V gene: TRBV7-2; clone size: few; D gene: NA; J gene: TRBJ2-7